These 30 T cell receptor beta chains came from one sample sequenced in a study of neurological immune-mediated disorders. TCRdb ran MiXCR on the 5' RACE reads and lists one entry per CDR3 protein. The profile shows fewer than 30,000 distinct CDR3 sequences, about 6.7% of them singletons. The sample consisted of PBMCs. The receptors here all came from a woman between 40 and 55 years old in good health.

This clonotype was seen at least ten times. This chain connects TRBV11-2 to TRBJ2-5, with 7 bases that match TRBD2. Per germline, CDR1 SGHAT and CDR2 FQNNGV. The junction had 2 bases not matched to a gene; V was cut back by 0 bases and J by 7 bases. The CDR3 totals 13 residues. CDR3 coding DNA: TGTGCCAGCAGCTTAGATCAGCGGGGGACCCAGTACTTC. Protein: CASSLDQRGTQYF. Based on the CDR3 plus reference TRBV11-2 and TRBJ2-5, the full variable domain is EAGVAQSPRYKIIEKRQSVAFWCNPISGHATLYWYQQILGQGPKLLIQFQNNGVVDDSQLPKDRFSAERLKGVDSTLKIQPAKLEDSAVYLCASSLDQRGTQYFGPGTRLLVL.

This clonotype was picked up many times. V and J are TRBV7-9 and TRBJ2-7, with 10 positions matching TRBD2. The germline gives CDR1 SEHNR, CDR2 FQNEAQ (reference sequence). Trimming cost V 5 bases and J 5 bases; bases outside gene matches: 6. This CDR3 contains 14 residues. The CDR3 bases are TGTGCCAGCAGCCGTGGGACTAGCGTGGACGAGCAGTACTTC. As protein: CASSRGTSVDEQYF.

In this sample, this clonotype turned up many times. The V gene is TRBV2, the J gene TRBJ2-5; possibly TRBD1 for D (6 bases). V shed 4 bases and J shed 3 bases, with 9 bases lying between them. Germline V gives CDR1 SNHLY, CDR2 FYNNEI. This CDR3 has 13 amino acids. The CDR3 reads CASSAGQKETQYF. In DNA, the CDR3 is TGTGCCAGCAGTGCGGGACAAAAAGAGACCCAGTACTTC.

This clonotype appeared many times. V is TRBV20-1 and J is TRBJ2-5; D is unclear. V gave up 1 base and J gave up 3 bases, with 3 bases separating them. Germline CDR1 DFQATT, CDR2 SNEGSKA (reference sequence). This CDR3 comprises 11 residues. The CDR3 bases are TGCAGTGCTAGAGCAGAAGAGACCCAGTACTTC. This encodes CSARAEETQYF.

This clonotype occurred many times. The J gene is TRBJ2-1, the V gene TRBV29-1, with 9 bases lining up with TRBD2. Germline CDR1 and CDR2: SQVTM and ANQGSEA. V was clipped by 4 bases and J by 10 bases; unmatched bases: 8. The CDR3 is 13 residues long. The CDR3 loop is CSVVSGRTEEQFF. The CDR3 DNA follows: TGCAGCGTTGTTAGCGGGAGAACTGAAGAGCAGTTCTTC.

Many counts were recorded for this clonotype. The rearrangement joins TRBV20-1 to TRBJ2-7, with TRBD1 matching over 7 bases. CDR3 length equals 15 residues. Per germline, CDR1 DFQATT and CDR2 SNEGSKA (reference sequence). The V segment lost 0 bases and the J segment 7 bases; nucleotides outside the gene matches: 12. The CDR3 region has the DNA TGCAGTGCTAGAGATGCCGGGACAGAATCTACGGAGCAGTACTTC. This codes for CSARDAGTESTEQYF.

This clonotype was seen at least ten times. J is TRBJ1-5 and V is TRBV3-1, with no clear D. This CDR3 has 13 amino acids. Trimming removed 1 base from V and 8 bases from J, with 9 bases in between. In germline, CDR1 is LGHDT, CDR2 YNNKEL (reference sequence). As DNA, the CDR3 is TGTGCCAGCAGCCAAGGGGGATCTAAGCCCCAGCATTTT. Translated, it gives CASSQGGSKPQHF.

This clonotype was seen ten or more times. The V and J genes are TRBV20-1 and TRBJ2-7; no reliable D call. Germline V CDR1 and CDR2: DFQATT, SNEGSKA (reference sequence). CDR3 length: 12 residues. Trimming removed 6 bases from V and 5 bases from J, with 14 bases in between. CDR3 sequence reads: CSAQKVRDEQYF. CDR3 DNA sequence: TGCAGTGCCCAGAAGGTTAGGGACGAGCAGTACTTC.

The chain employs TRBV12-3 or TRBV12-4 and TRBJ2-7; no reliable D call. The CDR3 covers 12 residues. V lost 2 bases, J lost 6 bases, and 8 bases lay in between. CDR3 in amino acids: CASSLRGREQYF. The DNA of the CDR3 is TGTGCCAGCAGTTTAAGAGGACGCGAGCAGTACTTC.

In this sample, this clonotype turned up many times. V gene TRBV14 combines with J gene TRBJ2-7; the D gene is possibly TRBD2 (6 bases). V was clipped by 4 bases and J by 4 bases, with 14 bases between them. Germline assignment: CDR1 SGHDN and CDR2 FVKESK. The length of the CDR3 is 14 residues. This CDR3 reads CASSPGSLTYEQYF. The CDR3 coding sequence is TGTGCCAGCAGCCCCGGGAGTCTTACTTACGAGCAGTACTTC.

This clonotype is judged medium-sized (0.01 to 0.1%). The CDR3 nucleotides are TGCAGTGCTAGAGATTTGACGGGAGGGCCGTATGGCGAGCAGTACTTC. This translates into CSARDLTGGPYGEQYF. This chain uses TRBV20-1 with TRBJ2-7; 8 nucleotides match TRBD2. J lost 6 bases, V lost 0 bases, and 13 bases had no gene match. Per the germline V gene, CDR1 is DFQATT and CDR2 is SNEGSKA (reference sequence). The CDR3 has 16 amino acids.

This clonotype has at least ten counts. This chain links TRBV2 with TRBJ2-3; 7 nucleotides match TRBD2. After removal of 6 bases from V and 1 base from J, the junction contained 7 bases not matched to a gene. The germline gives CDR1 SNHLY, CDR2 FYNNEI. The CDR3 length is 15 residues. CDR3 sequence reads: CASRLRGDRTDTQYF. The CDR3 DNA is TGTGCCAGCAGGCTCCGGGGGGACCGCACAGATACGCAGTATTTT.

This clonotype occurred many times. This could be a read error, since a much larger clone is one nucleotide away. The rearrangement uses TRBV20-1 and TRBJ2-1; 9 bases agree with TRBD2. The CDR3 contains 21 residues. Trimming cost V 4 bases and J 6 bases; bases outside gene matches: 28. CDR1 is DFQATT and CDR2 is SNEGSKA in the germline V gene (reference sequence). Here the CDR3 DNA reads TGCAGTGCTACCAGGACAGGAGGCACCTGGGCTAGCGGGATTCTTTCCAATGAGCAGTTCTTC. This gives the protein CSATRTGGTWASGILSNEQFF.

This clonotype is labeled medium-sized. The chain uses TRBV6-5 and TRBJ2-5; weak D call: TRBD2 (6 bases). V was pared by 5 bases and J by 4 bases, with 11 bases between. The CDR3 loop spans 13 amino acids. Germline V lookup: CDR1 MNHEY, CDR2 SVGAGI. CDR3 residues: CASSHERVETQYF. The CDR3 nucleotides are TGTGCCAGCAGTCACGAGCGGGTAGAGACCCAGTACTTC.

Ten or more counts support this clonotype. This chain connects TRBV20-1 to TRBJ1-5; maybe TRBD1 (5 bases). The CDR3 has 15 amino acids. Trimming pared 4 bases from V and 2 bases from J, leaving 15 bases between. CDR1 and CDR2 (germline): DFQATT, SNEGSKA (reference sequence). The CDR3 region has the DNA TGCAGTGCTACCCAGGGTTATAGGGGCAATCAGCCCCAGCATTTT. This encodes CSATQGYRGNQPQHF.

The sample holds many counts of this clonotype. This chain links TRBV6-5 with TRBJ1-1; D unresolved. Trimming stripped 1 base from V and 6 bases from J, with 9 bases between. This CDR3 is 13 amino acids long. In germline, CDR1 is MNHEY, CDR2 SVGAGI. DNA for the CDR3: TGTGCCAGCAGTTACTTCGGGCAAGCTGAAGCTTTCTTT. Translating gives CASSYFGQAEAFF.

This clonotype came up many times. CDR3 region: CASSLASGQRSSYEQYF. Written as DNA, the CDR3 is TGCGCCAGCAGCTTGGCCTCGGGCCAGCGGAGCTCCTACGAGCAGTACTTC. V usage is TRBV5-1 and J usage is TRBJ2-7, with TRBD2 as a possible D gene (5 bases). The CDR3 contains 17 residues. The germline V and J ends were trimmed by 0 bases and 0 bases, with 16 bases remaining between them. Germline V gene lookup returns CDR1 SGHRS and CDR2 YFSETQ. The full variable domain, in which reference TRBV5-1 and TRBJ2-7 provide the parts outside the CDR3, is KAGVTQTPRYLIKTRGQQVTLSCSPISGHRSVSWYQQTPGQGLQFLFEYFSETQRNKGNFPGRFSGRQFSNSRSEMNVSTLELGDSALYLCASSLASGQRSSYEQYFGPGTRLTVT.

The sample holds many counts of this clonotype. The rearrangement joins TRBV20-1 to TRBJ2-1, with 15 bases lining up with TRBD2. Germline V CDR1 and CDR2: DFQATT, SNEGSKA (reference sequence). Trimming removed 6 bases from V and 8 bases from J; junction bases left unmatched: 5. The CDR3 extends over 14 amino acids. CDR3 protein: CSARTSGRAHEQFF. For the CDR3, the DNA is TGCAGTGCAAGGACTAGCGGGAGGGCCCATGAGCAGTTCTTC.

This clonotype is medium-sized within its sample. The gene calls are TRBV12-3 or TRBV12-4 and TRBJ2-7; TRBD2 matches at 9 bases. V lost 6 bases to trimming and J lost 1 base; unmatched junction nucleotides: 7. The CDR3 is 15 amino acids. The CDR3 reads CASRDSTSGSYEQYF. The CDR3 nucleotides read TGTGCCAGCAGGGACTCGACTAGCGGATCCTACGAGCAGTACTTC.

V usage is TRBV20-1 and J usage is TRBJ2-3; 11 nucleotides match TRBD2. CDR1 is DFQATT and CDR2 is SNEGSKA in the germline V gene (reference sequence). This CDR3 has 15 amino acids. With 6 bases clipped from V and 2 bases from J, the junction kept 7 bases outside the gene matches. CDR3 residues: CSADQLAGVTDTQYF. CDR3 DNA: TGCAGTGCGGACCAACTAGCGGGAGTCACAGATACGCAGTATTTT.

This clonotype came up many times. The V call is TRBV5-1, the J call TRBJ1-1, with TRBD1 matching over 8 bases. The trim removed 3 bases at V and 4 bases at J, leaving 5 bases unmatched. This CDR3 has 14 residues. From germline, CDR1 is SGHRS and CDR2 YFSETQ. The CDR3 DNA is TGCGCCAGCAGCTCCGGACAGGGTACCACTGAAGCTTTCTTT. It codes for CASSSGQGTTEAFF.

This clonotype was recorded many times. The rearrangement joins TRBV12-3 or TRBV12-4 to TRBJ2-1; 8 positions agree with TRBD2. The CDR3 has 14 residues. CDR3 nucleotide sequence: TGTGCAACCAGCGGGAGACGGGGTTACAATGAGCAGTTCTTC. Translated, it gives CATSGRRGYNEQFF.

This clonotype showed up many times. The rearrangement joins TRBV28 to TRBJ2-6; D remains ambiguous. Germline assignment: CDR1 MDHEN and CDR2 SYDVKM. The CDR3 sequence is 15 residues long. Trimming removed 1 base at V and 4 bases at J, with 8 bases between. CDR3 DNA: TGTGCCAGCAGTTTATATCTTCCCGGGGCCAACGTCCTGACTTTC. Protein: CASSLYLPGANVLTF.

This clonotype was observed at least ten times. The chain combines TRBV5-1 with TRBJ2-7; 9 bases line up with TRBD1. Unmatched junction bases numbered 3, after V lost 4 bases and J lost 7 bases. The CDR3 spans 12 residues. The germline V gene encodes CDR1 SGHRS and CDR2 YFSETQ. The CDR3 loop reads CASSKDRGEQYF. The CDR3 DNA sequence: TGCGCCAGCAGCAAGGACAGGGGAGAGCAGTACTTC.

Many counts were recorded for this clonotype. V usage is TRBV20-1 and J usage is TRBJ2-7, with a possible D match to TRBD1 (6 bases). Between the trimmed V and J ends, which lost 0 bases and 3 bases, there was a span of 18 bases. Germline V gene lookup returns CDR1 DFQATT and CDR2 SNEGSKA (reference sequence). The CDR3 extends over 16 amino acids. DNA of the CDR3: TGCAGTGCTAGAGAGGAATGGACAGCCAGGGACTACGAGCAGTACTTC. The encoded protein is CSAREEWTARDYEQYF.

By share, this clonotype counts as medium-sized. The junction shows a germline mismatch at one end, possibly a read error. CDR3: CASSLGTVPGSSYNEQFF. The CDR3 DNA reads as TGTGCTAGCAGCTTAGGTACCGTCCCGGGAAGCTCCTACAATGAGCAGTTCTTC. V is TRBV7-7 and J is TRBJ2-1; a possible D gene is TRBD2 (5 bases). This CDR3 spans 18 amino acids. Germline CDR1 is SSHAT and CDR2 is FNYEAQ (reference sequence). The full variable domain, in which reference TRBV7-7 and TRBJ2-1 provide the parts outside the CDR3, is GAGVSQSPRYKVTKRGQDVTLRCDPISSHATLYWYQQALGQGPEFLTYFNYEAQPDKSGLPSDRFSAERPEGSISTLTIQRTEQRDSAMYRCASSLGTVPGSSYNEQFFGPGTRLTVL.

This clonotype was picked up many times. V is TRBV7-9 and J is TRBJ2-7, with a possible D match to TRBD2 (7 bases). CDR1 is SEHNR and CDR2 is FQNEAQ in the germline V gene (reference sequence). The CDR3 contains 13 residues. V lost 3 bases to trimming and J lost 11 bases, with 17 bases between them. The CDR3 protein is CASSLAREGEKYF. The DNA of the CDR3 is TGTGCCAGCAGCTTGGCCAGGGAGGGGGAGAAGTACTTC.

This clonotype was picked up a small number of times. This sequence joins TRBV7-8 and TRBJ2-1; either TRBD1 or TRBD2 may supply D (6 bases each). The CDR3 runs 17 residues. Trimming cost V 4 bases and J 0 bases, with 16 bases left between them. The germline gives CDR1 SGHVS, CDR2 FQNEAQ. CDR3 nucleotide sequence: TGTGCCAGCAGCTCAGACAGGACTACTCGCTCCTACAATGAGCAGTTCTTC. Protein sequence: CASSSDRTTRSYNEQFF.

In this sample, this clonotype turned up many times. The chain couples TRBV7-2 to TRBJ1-6; D gene ambiguous. The germline V gene encodes CDR1 SGHTA and CDR2 FQGNSA. Trimming took off 1 base at V and 7 bases at J, with 11 bases between the two ends. This CDR3 contains 15 residues. CDR3 sequence (DNA): TGTGCCAGCAGCTTAGTATTTGGTCGGAATTCACCCCTCCACTTT. Residues: CASSLVFGRNSPLHF.

This clonotype has ten or more counts. The J gene is TRBJ1-5, the V gene TRBV5-1, with a possible D match to TRBD1 (5 bases). Trimming removed 1 base from V and 7 bases from J, with 15 bases in between. The CDR3 runs to 15 residues. Germline lookup yields CDR1 SGHRS and CDR2 YFSETQ. DNA of the CDR3: TGCGCCAGCAGCTTGTCCCCAGGGAAGGAACAGCCCCAGCATTTT. Its protein product is CASSLSPGKEQPQHF. Full variable domain (missing parts from reference TRBV5-1 and TRBJ1-5): KAGVTQTPRYLIKTRGQQVTLSCSPISGHRSVSWYQQTPGQGLQFLFEYFSETQRNKGNFPGRFSGRQFSNSRSEMNVSTLELGDSALYLCASSLSPGKEQPQHFGDGTRLSIL.